This is a list of T cell receptor beta chains from one sample in a study of T cell repertoires and HLA-DP antigens. Sequencing used immunoSEQ multiplex PCR; TCRdb keeps in-frame clones, though not all of them. The data show some 4,000 clones, less than 85% seen once. The sequencing sample was made of CD137- CD4+ T cells from cultured PBMCs. The receptors here all came from a woman aged 18 to 35 in good health and CMV-seronegative. Both conserved end residues are part of each CDR3. A D gene is named only where the DNA matches it firmly. Some rows mark clone size as missing; the rest say once, few, many or name a class of expanded clone.

clone size: NA; J gene: TRBJ1-2; V gene: TRBV4-3; D gene: NA; CDR3 protein: CASSPDGTAIYGYTF; CDR3 DNA: TGCGCCAGCAGCCCAGACGGGACGGCCATCTATGGCTACACCTTC
clone size: NA; J gene: TRBJ1-2; V gene: TRBV7-2; D gene: TRBD1; CDR3 protein: CASSLRQTTGANGYTF; CDR3 DNA: TGTGCCAGCAGCTTAAGACAAACGACAGGGGCCAATGGCTACACCTTC
clone size: NA; J gene: TRBJ2-1; V gene: TRBV5-6; D gene: NA; CDR3 protein: CASSGGHLSYNEQFF; CDR3 DNA: TGTGCCAGCAGCGGGGGACACCTCTCCTACAATGAGCAGTTCTTC
clone size: NA; J gene: TRBJ1-1; V gene: TRBV30; D gene: NA; CDR3 protein: CAWSQSRLLGRENTEAFF; CDR3 DNA: TGTGCCTGGAGTCAATCACGTCTATTGGGCAGGGAGAACACTGAAGCTTTCTTT
clone size: NA; J gene: TRBJ2-1; V gene: TRBV10-1; D gene: NA; CDR3 protein: CASSEVGRGYNEQFF; CDR3 DNA: TGCGCCAGCAGTGAGGTAGGCAGGGGCTACAATGAGCAGTTCTTC
clone size: few; J gene: TRBJ1-1; V gene: TRBV7-2; D gene: NA; CDR3 protein: CASSPRYGRLNTEAFF; CDR3 DNA: TGTGCCAGCAGCCCCCGATACGGCCGTCTGAACACTGAAGCTTTCTTT
clone size: NA; J gene: TRBJ1-4; V gene: TRBV7-2; D gene: NA; CDR3 protein: CASSSSTVFNEKLFF; CDR3 DNA: TGTGCCAGCAGCTCATCGACAGTATTTAATGAAAAACTGTTTTTT
clone size: NA; J gene: TRBJ2-7; V gene: TRBV2; D gene: NA; CDR3 protein: CASSESRYSYEQYF; CDR3 DNA: TGTGCCAGCAGTGAGTCCCGTTATTCCTACGAGCAGTACTTC
clone size: NA; J gene: TRBJ1-1; V gene: TRBV7-9; D gene: NA; CDR3 protein: CASSLIQINTEAFF; CDR3 DNA: TGTGCCAGCAGCTTAATCCAAATTAACACTGAAGCTTTCTTT
clone size: once; J gene: TRBJ2-1; V gene: TRBV7-9; D gene: NA; CDR3 protein: CASSLVGAGEQFF; CDR3 DNA: TGTGCCAGCAGCTTAGTGGGGGCAGGGGAGCAGTTCTTC
clone size: NA; J gene: TRBJ1-2; V gene: TRBV30; D gene: NA; CDR3 protein: CAWSAPRGYTF; CDR3 DNA: TGTGCCTGGAGTGCCCCCCGCGGCTACACCTTC
clone size: NA; J gene: TRBJ2-3; V gene: TRBV4-1; D gene: NA; CDR3 protein: CASSQAPWRGRLTDTQYF; CDR3 DNA: TGCGCCAGCAGCCAAGCCCCTTGGCGGGGGCGGCTCACAGATACGCAGTATTTT
clone size: medium-sized; J gene: TRBJ2-2; V gene: TRBV4-1; D gene: NA; CDR3 protein: CASSQVARGYTGELFF; CDR3 DNA: TGCGCCAGCAGCCAAGTGGCTAGGGGGTACACCGGGGAGCTGTTTTTT
clone size: NA; J gene: TRBJ2-4; V gene: TRBV27; D gene: TRBD1; CDR3 protein: CASSNRTGPLAKNIQYF; CDR3 DNA: TGTGCCAGCAGCAACAGGACAGGGCCCCTAGCCAAAAACATTCAGTACTTC
clone size: NA; J gene: TRBJ2-3; V gene: TRBV18; D gene: TRBD2; CDR3 protein: CASSPEAGGWPDTQYF; CDR3 DNA: TGTGCCAGCTCACCCGAGGCGGGGGGTTGGCCAGATACGCAGTATTTT
clone size: medium-sized; J gene: TRBJ2-5; V gene: TRBV7-8; D gene: TRBD2; CDR3 protein: CASSLGTSGHQETQYF; CDR3 DNA: TGTGCCAGCAGCTTAGGGACTAGCGGGCACCAAGAGACCCAGTACTTC
clone size: once; J gene: TRBJ2-1; V gene: TRBV18; D gene: TRBD2; CDR3 protein: CASSLSAGGGNEQFF; CDR3 DNA: TGTGCCAGCTCATTATCAGCGGGAGGCGGGAATGAGCAGTTCTTC
clone size: NA; J gene: TRBJ2-3; V gene: TRBV10-3; D gene: TRBD2; CDR3 protein: CAIRPGLAGGIADTQYF; CDR3 DNA: TGTGCCATCAGGCCGGGACTAGCGGGAGGGATCGCGGATACGCAGTATTTT
clone size: few; J gene: TRBJ2-1; V gene: TRBV11-1; D gene: NA; CDR3 protein: CASSYGDFTGRNEQFF; CDR3 DNA: TGTGCCAGCAGCTATGGGGACTTCACGGGCAGGAATGAGCAGTTCTTC
clone size: NA; J gene: TRBJ2-5; V gene: TRBV4-3; D gene: NA; CDR3 protein: CASSEVRWGQWETQYF; CDR3 DNA: TGCGCCAGCAGCGAAGTCAGATGGGGGCAGTGGGAGACCCAGTACTTC
clone size: few; J gene: TRBJ1-6; V gene: TRBV2; D gene: NA; CDR3 protein: CASSGQTNSPLHF; CDR3 DNA: TGTGCCAGCTCAGGACAGACTAATTCACCCCTCCACTTT
clone size: NA; J gene: TRBJ1-1; V gene: TRBV19; D gene: NA; CDR3 protein: CASSTGGARGAEAFF; CDR3 DNA: TGTGCCAGTAGTACGGGAGGGGCAAGAGGAGCTGAAGCTTTCTTT
clone size: NA; J gene: TRBJ2-1; V gene: TRBV7-3; D gene: TRBD2; CDR3 protein: CASSPQRSLAGGNEQFF; CDR3 DNA: TGTGCCAGCAGCCCCCAGAGGTCGCTAGCGGGAGGCAATGAGCAGTTCTTC
clone size: NA; J gene: TRBJ2-1; V gene: TRBV6-6; D gene: TRBD1; CDR3 protein: CASRGQGPYNEQFF; CDR3 DNA: TGTGCCAGCAGAGGACAGGGCCCCTACAATGAGCAGTTCTTC
clone size: NA; J gene: TRBJ2-4; V gene: TRBV10-3; D gene: TRBD1; CDR3 protein: CAISESGTGGINIQYF; CDR3 DNA: TGTGCCATCAGTGAGTCAGGGACAGGGGGCATCAACATTCAGTACTTC
clone size: NA; J gene: TRBJ1-6; V gene: TRBV19; D gene: NA; CDR3 protein: CASSPLEGFGSPLHF; CDR3 DNA: TGTGCCAGTAGTCCCCTTGAGGGATTTGGTTCACCCCTCCACTTT
clone size: once; J gene: TRBJ2-7; V gene: TRBV4-1; D gene: TRBD1; CDR3 protein: CASSQGPGTGAYEQYF; CDR3 DNA: TGCGCCAGCAGCCAAGGTCCTGGGACAGGGGCCTACGAGCAGTACTTC
clone size: NA; J gene: TRBJ2-1; V gene: TRBV18; D gene: TRBD2; CDR3 protein: CASSPGVAGSSYNEQFF; CDR3 DNA: TGTGCCAGCTCGCCGGGGGTAGCGGGGTCCTCCTACAATGAGCAGTTCTTC
clone size: NA; J gene: TRBJ1-6; V gene: TRBV5-6; D gene: NA; CDR3 protein: CASSPARGGASSSPLHF; CDR3 DNA: TGTGCCAGCAGCCCAGCCCGGGGGGGGGCATCGTCGTCACCCCTCCACTTT
clone size: NA; J gene: TRBJ2-3; V gene: TRBV5-1; D gene: TRBD1; CDR3 protein: CASSEDRATDTQYF; CDR3 DNA: TGCGCCAGCAGCGAGGACAGGGCGACAGATACGCAGTATTTT
clone size: NA; J gene: TRBJ1-4; V gene: TRBV6-5; D gene: NA; CDR3 protein: CASCNRATNEKLFF; CDR3 DNA: TGTGCCAGCTGCAACAGGGCAACTAATGAAAAACTGTTTTTT
clone size: few; J gene: TRBJ1-1; V gene: TRBV23-1; D gene: NA; CDR3 protein: CASSQCVSPPNTEAFF; CDR3 DNA: TGCGCCAGCAGTCAATGTGTGAGCCCGCCGAACACTGAAGCTTTCTTT
clone size: once; J gene: TRBJ1-2; V gene: TRBV28; D gene: NA; CDR3 protein: CASSLRQGYGYTF; CDR3 DNA: TGTGCCAGCAGTTTAAGGCAGGGGTATGGCTACACCTTC
clone size: few; J gene: TRBJ2-2; V gene: TRBV9; D gene: NA; CDR3 protein: CASSANTGELFF; CDR3 DNA: TGTGCCAGCAGCGCTAACACCGGGGAGCTGTTTTTT
clone size: NA; J gene: TRBJ1-2; V gene: TRBV7-4; D gene: NA; CDR3 protein: CASSLRLAALYGYTF; CDR3 DNA: TGTGCCAGCAGCTTACGTTTGGCAGCCTTATATGGCTACACCTTC
clone size: NA; J gene: TRBJ1-1; V gene: TRBV29-1; D gene: TRBD1; CDR3 protein: CSGDRGQGTEAFF; CDR3 DNA: TGCAGCGGTGACAGGGGGCAAGGGACTGAAGCTTTCTTT
clone size: once; J gene: TRBJ2-5; V gene: TRBV6-5; D gene: NA; CDR3 protein: CASSPGPQQETQYF; CDR3 DNA: TGTGCCAGCAGCCCCGGTCCCCAGCAAGAGACCCAGTACTTC
clone size: NA; J gene: TRBJ2-5; V gene: TRBV6-6; D gene: TRBD2; CDR3 protein: CASILSGGQKETQYF; CDR3 DNA: TGTGCCAGCATACTCTCGGGGGGGCAGAAAGAGACCCAGTACTTC
clone size: NA; J gene: TRBJ2-5; V gene: TRBV19; D gene: TRBD2; CDR3 protein: CASSIDSGLQETQYF; CDR3 DNA: TGTGCCAGTAGTATAGATAGCGGGTTACAAGAGACCCAGTACTTC
clone size: NA; J gene: TRBJ2-4; V gene: TRBV11-2; D gene: TRBD1; CDR3 protein: CASSLGRDRTKNIQYF; CDR3 DNA: TGTGCCAGCAGCTTAGGAAGGGACAGGACCAAAAACATTCAGTACTTC
clone size: NA; J gene: TRBJ2-3; V gene: TRBV7-2; D gene: NA; CDR3 protein: CASSLMKTTFADTQYF; CDR3 DNA: TGTGCCAGCAGCTTAATGAAGACTACCTTTGCGGATACGCAGTATTTT
clone size: NA; J gene: TRBJ2-7; V gene: TRBV7-2; D gene: TRBD2; CDR3 protein: CASSLKTSGTAHSYEQYF; CDR3 DNA: TGTGCCAGCAGCTTAAAGACTAGCGGGACCGCACACTCCTACGAGCAGTACTTC
clone size: once; J gene: TRBJ1-5; V gene: TRBV5-1; D gene: NA; CDR3 protein: CASSPLPGQQIGNQPQHF; CDR3 DNA: TGCGCCAGCAGCCCCCTGCCCGGACAGCAGATAGGCAATCAGCCCCAGCATTTT
clone size: NA; J gene: TRBJ2-1; V gene: TRBV11-3; D gene: NA; CDR3 protein: CASSPAFSPLGHEQFF; CDR3 DNA: TGTGCCAGCAGCCCAGCTTTCTCCCCTTTGGGCCATGAGCAGTTCTTC
clone size: NA; J gene: TRBJ1-2; V gene: TRBV9; D gene: NA; CDR3 protein: CASSGDINYGYTF; CDR3 DNA: TGTGCCAGCAGCGGGGACATCAACTATGGCTACACCTTC
clone size: NA; J gene: TRBJ1-3; V gene: TRBV2; D gene: NA; CDR3 protein: CASRKENFLSGNTIYF; CDR3 DNA: TGTGCCAGCAGGAAGGAGAATTTCCTCTCTGGAAACACCATATATTTT
clone size: NA; J gene: TRBJ1-1; V gene: TRBV5-6; D gene: NA; CDR3 protein: CASIKTGYTEAFF; CDR3 DNA: TGTGCCAGCATCAAAACAGGATACACTGAAGCTTTCTTT
clone size: once; J gene: TRBJ2-2; V gene: TRBV2; D gene: NA; CDR3 protein: CASSVRDGWAGELFF; CDR3 DNA: TGTGCCAGCAGTGTTCGGGACGGTTGGGCCGGGGAGCTGTTTTTT
clone size: NA; J gene: TRBJ2-7; V gene: TRBV18; D gene: TRBD1; CDR3 protein: CASSARQGTYEQYF; CDR3 DNA: TGTGCCAGCTCAGCCCGACAGGGCACCTACGAGCAGTACTTC
clone size: NA; J gene: TRBJ1-1; V gene: TRBV5-1; D gene: NA; CDR3 protein: CASSYTGTQNTEAFF; CDR3 DNA: TGCGCCAGCAGCTACACCGGGACCCAGAACACTGAAGCTTTCTTT
clone size: NA; J gene: TRBJ2-5; V gene: TRBV5-5; D gene: TRBD1; CDR3 protein: CASSLFGTGGETQYF; CDR3 DNA: TGTGCCAGCAGCTTGTTCGGGACAGGGGGGGAGACCCAGTACTTC
clone size: once; J gene: TRBJ2-7; V gene: TRBV7-5; D gene: NA; CDR3 protein: CARSFRDRVFEQYF; CDR3 DNA: TGTGCCAGAAGCTTCCGGGACAGGGTTTTCGAGCAGTACTTC
clone size: NA; J gene: TRBJ1-6; V gene: TRBV7-2; D gene: TRBD1; CDR3 protein: CASSTMTGSSNSPLHF; CDR3 DNA: TGTGCCAGCAGCACCATGACAGGGAGTAGTAATTCACCCCTCCACTTT
clone size: NA; J gene: TRBJ2-1; V gene: TRBV5-1; D gene: TRBD1; CDR3 protein: CASSPRDRRDEQFF; CDR3 DNA: TGCGCCAGCAGCCCCCGGGACAGGCGGGATGAGCAGTTCTTC
clone size: once; J gene: TRBJ1-4; V gene: TRBV5-1; D gene: TRBD1; CDR3 protein: CASSAGTGSTNEKLFF; CDR3 DNA: TGCGCCAGCAGCGCCGGGACAGGCTCAACTAATGAAAAACTGTTTTTT
clone size: NA; J gene: TRBJ2-6; V gene: TRBV9; D gene: NA; CDR3 protein: CASSPSARYAGANVLTF; CDR3 DNA: TGTGCCAGCAGCCCGAGCGCCCGATATGCTGGGGCCAACGTCCTGACTTTC
clone size: once; J gene: TRBJ2-3; V gene: TRBV4-1; D gene: TRBD1; CDR3 protein: CASRGSRDRGIDTQYF; CDR3 DNA: TGCGCCAGCAGAGGGTCTCGGGACAGGGGGATAGATACGCAGTATTTT
clone size: NA; J gene: TRBJ1-4; V gene: TRBV19; D gene: NA; CDR3 protein: CASSITNRAVEKLFF; CDR3 DNA: TGTGCCAGTAGTATAACTAATAGGGCCGTGGAAAAACTGTTTTTT
clone size: NA; J gene: TRBJ1-1; V gene: TRBV12-5; D gene: TRBD1; CDR3 protein: CASGLGTGANTEAFF; CDR3 DNA: TGTGCTAGTGGTTTGGGGACAGGGGCGAACACTGAAGCTTTCTTT
clone size: NA; J gene: TRBJ1-6; V gene: TRBV28; D gene: NA; CDR3 protein: CASSFYRDGSTLHF; CDR3 DNA: TGTGCCAGCAGTTTTTACCGGGACGGCTCAACCCTCCACTTT